A selection of T cell receptor beta chains follows, all from one sample in a study of T cell clonotyping in hematopoietic cell transplantation. The protocol was immunoSEQ multiplex PCR, while the TCRdb copy is restricted to in-frame clones and leaves out a portion. The repertoire holds roughly 10,000 clones, with roughly nine tenths as singletons. The specimen comprised PBMCs, sampled 180 days after allogeneic stem cell transplant. The receptors were sampled from a male patient between 60 and 69 years old who had an allogeneic stem cell transplant from an unrelated donor, so the T cells may come from the graft donor. Some clones in this sample may be carry-over from other donors' samples. Both conserved end residues are part of each CDR3. The D gene is left open where the match is weak. Some rows have no size entry. The others give once, few or many, or a class for an expanded clone.

d_gene: TRBD2; v_gene: TRBV27; j_gene: TRBJ2-3; abundance: -; CDR3aa: CASSPRLAELTDTQYF; CDR3nt: TGTGCCAGCAGTCCACGACTAGCGGAACTCACAGATACGCAGTATTTT
d_gene: -; v_gene: TRBV11-1; j_gene: TRBJ2-7; abundance: -; CDR3aa: CASSFLSHEQYF; CDR3nt: TGTGCCAGCAGCTTCCTTTCCCACGAGCAGTACTTC
d_gene: -; v_gene: TRBV9; j_gene: TRBJ1-2; abundance: -; CDR3aa: CASSVRTDNYGYTF; CDR3nt: TGTGCCAGCAGCGTACGGACGGACAACTATGGCTACACCTTC
d_gene: TRBD2; v_gene: TRBV7-2; j_gene: TRBJ2-2; abundance: once; CDR3aa: CASSLTSGGVGGELFF; CDR3nt: TGTGCCAGCAGCCTTACTAGCGGGGGTGTCGGCGGGGAGCTGTTTTTT
d_gene: -; v_gene: TRBV7-9; j_gene: TRBJ2-7; abundance: -; CDR3aa: CASSRQVSYEQYF; CDR3nt: TGTGCCAGCAGTAGGCAGGTCTCCTACGAGCAGTACTTC
d_gene: -; v_gene: TRBV6-5; j_gene: TRBJ1-1; abundance: -; CDR3aa: CASRSGSTEAFF; CDR3nt: TGTGCCAGCAGGTCAGGGAGCACTGAAGCTTTCTTT
d_gene: -; v_gene: TRBV14; j_gene: TRBJ2-5; abundance: -; CDR3aa: CASSQVGTLETQYF; CDR3nt: TGTGCCAGCAGCCAAGTAGGGACTCTGGAGACCCAGTACTTC
d_gene: TRBD1; v_gene: TRBV19; j_gene: TRBJ1-1; abundance: -; CDR3aa: CASSILSTGGRAFF; CDR3nt: TGTGCCAGTAGTATTCTCTCTACAGGGGGCAGAGCTTTCTTT
d_gene: -; v_gene: TRBV7-3; j_gene: TRBJ1-6; abundance: -; CDR3aa: CASSSGFGSPLHF; CDR3nt: TGTGCCAGCAGCTCGGGGTTTGGTTCACCCCTCCACTTT
d_gene: TRBD1; v_gene: TRBV6-5; j_gene: TRBJ2-7; abundance: -; CDR3aa: CASSRDRSSYEQYF; CDR3nt: TGTGCCAGCAGCCGGGACAGGAGCTCCTACGAGCAGTACTTC
d_gene: TRBD1; v_gene: TRBV6-6; j_gene: TRBJ2-7; abundance: -; CDR3aa: CASSYTAGQGAYEQYF; CDR3nt: TGTGCCAGCAGTTACACCGCAGGACAGGGAGCCTACGAGCAGTACTTC
d_gene: TRBD1; v_gene: TRBV25-1; j_gene: TRBJ2-7; abundance: -; CDR3aa: CASSPGQTYEQYF; CDR3nt: TGTGCCAGCAGCCCGGGACAGACCTACGAGCAGTACTTC
d_gene: TRBD1; v_gene: TRBV13; j_gene: TRBJ2-7; abundance: -; CDR3aa: CASSLAGQGAEYEQYF; CDR3nt: TGTGCCAGCAGCTTAGCGGGACAGGGGGCAGAGTACGAGCAGTACTTC
d_gene: -; v_gene: TRBV7-9; j_gene: TRBJ1-1; abundance: -; CDR3aa: CASTLGRGGRTEAFF; CDR3nt: TGTGCCAGCACCTTGGGGAGGGGGGGAAGGACTGAAGCTTTCTTT
d_gene: -; v_gene: TRBV7-9; j_gene: TRBJ2-1; abundance: -; CDR3aa: CASSPRGGSYNEQFF; CDR3nt: TGTGCCAGCAGCCCTAGGGGGGGCTCCTACAATGAGCAGTTCTTC
d_gene: -; v_gene: TRBV2; j_gene: TRBJ1-1; abundance: -; CDR3aa: CASSERSLRVGGAFF; CDR3nt: TGTGCCAGCAGTGAAAGGTCATTAAGGGTAGGGGGAGCTTTCTTT
d_gene: TRBD1; v_gene: TRBV5-6; j_gene: TRBJ1-2; abundance: -; CDR3aa: CASSETGGINYGYTF; CDR3nt: TGTGCCAGCAGCGAGACAGGGGGCATTAACTATGGCTACACCTTC
d_gene: TRBD2; v_gene: TRBV11-3; j_gene: TRBJ2-7; abundance: -; CDR3aa: CASSLGGTSREQYF; CDR3nt: TGTGCCAGCAGCTTAGGAGGGACTAGCCGCGAGCAGTACTTC
d_gene: -; v_gene: TRBV2; j_gene: TRBJ1-2; abundance: -; CDR3aa: CASSGRTVLQHGYTF; CDR3nt: TGTGCCAGCAGTGGGCGGACGGTCCTTCAGCATGGCTACACCTTC
d_gene: TRBD1; v_gene: TRBV19; j_gene: TRBJ1-2; abundance: -; CDR3aa: CASRGQGGGYTF; CDR3nt: TGTGCCAGTAGGGGACAGGGTGGCGGCTACACCTTC
d_gene: -; v_gene: TRBV19; j_gene: TRBJ1-2; abundance: -; CDR3aa: CASSNRVALPRYGYTF; CDR3nt: TGTGCCAGTAGTAACAGGGTAGCCCTTCCCCGCTATGGCTACACCTTC
d_gene: -; v_gene: TRBV10-3; j_gene: TRBJ1-5; abundance: once; CDR3aa: CAISAARENQPQHF; CDR3nt: TGTGCCATCAGTGCAGCCAGGGAGAATCAGCCCCAGCATTTT
d_gene: -; v_gene: TRBV19; j_gene: TRBJ2-5; abundance: -; CDR3aa: CASRLQGMETQYF; CDR3nt: TGTGCCAGTAGGCTACAGGGTATGGAGACCCAGTACTTC
d_gene: TRBD1; v_gene: TRBV29-1; j_gene: TRBJ1-5; abundance: -; CDR3aa: CSVRQGGGNQPQHF; CDR3nt: TGCAGCGTTCGACAGGGCGGCGGCAATCAGCCCCAGCATTTT
d_gene: TRBD1; v_gene: TRBV6-1; j_gene: TRBJ1-4; abundance: -; CDR3aa: CASSGRGLINEKLFF; CDR3nt: TGTGCCAGCAGTGGCAGGGGGCTTATTAATGAAAAACTGTTTTTT
d_gene: -; v_gene: TRBV6-5; j_gene: TRBJ2-3; abundance: -; CDR3aa: CASSYSVEKITDTQYF; CDR3nt: TGTGCCAGCAGTTACTCAGTGGAAAAGATCACAGATACGCAGTATTTT
d_gene: TRBD1; v_gene: TRBV19; j_gene: TRBJ1-2; abundance: -; CDR3aa: CASRVRTGSYGYTF; CDR3nt: TGTGCCAGTAGGGTTCGGACAGGGAGCTATGGCTACACCTTC
d_gene: -; v_gene: TRBV7-2; j_gene: TRBJ1-1; abundance: -; CDR3aa: CATNPGPPTQGVNTEAFF; CDR3nt: TGTGCCACCAACCCTGGCCCCCCTACCCAGGGCGTAAACACTGAAGCTTTCTTT
d_gene: -; v_gene: TRBV19; j_gene: TRBJ2-3; abundance: -; CDR3aa: CASSMSNTQYF; CDR3nt: TGTGCCAGTAGTATGTCAAATACGCAGTATTTT
d_gene: -; v_gene: TRBV29-1; j_gene: TRBJ2-3; abundance: -; CDR3aa: CSGSPGWGDTQYF; CDR3nt: TGCAGCGGCAGCCCTGGATGGGGAGATACGCAGTATTTT
d_gene: -; v_gene: TRBV6-1; j_gene: TRBJ1-5; abundance: -; CDR3aa: CASSESGADNQPQHF; CDR3nt: TGTGCCAGCAGTGAATCGGGGGCCGACAATCAGCCCCAGCATTTT
d_gene: -; v_gene: TRBV7-8; j_gene: TRBJ1-1; abundance: -; CDR3aa: CASSLERLTEAFF; CDR3nt: TGTGCCAGCAGCTTAGAGAGACTCACTGAAGCTTTCTTT
d_gene: -; v_gene: TRBV6-5; j_gene: TRBJ2-1; abundance: -; CDR3aa: CASSYRLTPDNEQFF; CDR3nt: TGTGCCAGCAGTTACCGACTTACCCCCGACAATGAGCAGTTCTTC
d_gene: -; v_gene: TRBV6-5; j_gene: TRBJ1-6; abundance: -; CDR3aa: CASKAGRESPLHF; CDR3nt: TGTGCCAGCAAAGCAGGCCGTGAGTCACCCCTCCACTTT
d_gene: -; v_gene: TRBV13; j_gene: TRBJ1-1; abundance: -; CDR3aa: CASSLGQGRMNTEAFF; CDR3nt: TGTGCCAGCAGCTTAGGCCAGGGTCGCATGAACACTGAAGCTTTCTTT
d_gene: -; v_gene: TRBV6-5; j_gene: TRBJ2-7; abundance: -; CDR3aa: CASSYGRGGYEQYF; CDR3nt: TGTGCCAGCAGTTATGGCAGGGGAGGGTACGAGCAGTACTTC
d_gene: TRBD2; v_gene: TRBV10-3; j_gene: TRBJ2-3; abundance: medium-sized; CDR3aa: CAISVGLAGTTDTQYF; CDR3nt: TGTGCCATCAGTGTCGGGTTAGCGGGGACCACAGATACGCAGTATTTT
d_gene: TRBD2; v_gene: TRBV7-8; j_gene: TRBJ2-5; abundance: -; CDR3aa: CASSDRSLAGEETQYF; CDR3nt: TGTGCCAGCAGCGATCGGTCACTAGCGGGGGAGGAGACCCAGTACTTC
d_gene: TRBD1; v_gene: TRBV5-1; j_gene: TRBJ2-7; abundance: -; CDR3aa: CASRFDRGHPEQYF; CDR3nt: TGCGCCAGCAGATTCGACAGGGGGCATCCCGAGCAGTACTTC
d_gene: -; v_gene: TRBV9; j_gene: TRBJ2-2; abundance: once; CDR3aa: CASSVSRTGELFF; CDR3nt: TGTGCCAGCAGCGTATCACGAACCGGGGAGCTGTTTTTT
d_gene: -; v_gene: TRBV7-2; j_gene: TRBJ2-2; abundance: -; CDR3aa: CASSLIGSGAGELFF; CDR3nt: TGTGCCAGCAGCTTAATTGGTTCCGGGGCCGGGGAGCTGTTTTTT
d_gene: -; v_gene: TRBV7-2; j_gene: TRBJ1-1; abundance: -; CDR3aa: CASSSPGNTEAFF; CDR3nt: TGTGCCAGCAGCTCTCCAGGGAACACTGAAGCTTTCTTT
d_gene: -; v_gene: TRBV5-1; j_gene: TRBJ2-5; abundance: -; CDR3aa: CASSSDGGRGETQYF; CDR3nt: TGCGCCAGCAGCTCCGACGGGGGTCGGGGGGAGACCCAGTACTTC